This TCR beta chain was captured by sequencing in a study of cytomegalovirus exposure and HLA in healthy donors (dated by TCRdb to between 2016 and 2019). Broadly, across the study: According to an earlier analysis of 587 of the donors, about 179 million T cells yielded 90 million to 140 million unique TCR beta sequences and approximately 280 Gb of sequence data. An early release covering some 640 HLA-typed donors comprised roughly 300 gigabases of sequencing data and around 86 million unique TCR sequences. Of the approximately 400 genotyped donors, more than 75% were placed in the genetic ancestry cluster associated with self-reported Caucasian donors. The aim of the study was to test whether cataloging public T cell receptors could identify signatures of past pathogen exposure. The study used immunosequencing to profile the T cell repertoires of under 700 subjects and linked those repertoires to cytomegalovirus serostatus. In addition to the first cohort of approximately 650 subjects, a separate validation cohort of around 110 different subjects was used. The study combined high-throughput TCR immunosequencing, statistical association of individual TCRs with disease status, and machine learning to predict cytomegalovirus infection status. In a later analysis, previously published TCR beta repertoires from about 670 donors were re-analyzed and high-resolution HLA genotyping was added so that TCR occurrence patterns could be studied. Rather than using new phenotypic data, the later analysis identified candidate immune exposures from TCR beta sequences and from how often those sequences occurred across donors. In an earlier analysis of over 550 of the donors, high-throughput TCR beta sequencing was used to judge whether each TCR beta V gene segment behaved as functional or pseudogenic. Donor age, sex, ethnicity and CMV serostatus were compiled alongside the repertoire data. In a later genetic analysis, genome-wide SNP genotypes for about three fifths of the roughly 670 donors were used, and that subset was treated as a discovery cohort. All discovery cohort repertoires had been generated using a single sequencing platform. Class I and class II HLA loci were covered by the typing at four-digit resolution. The number of typed donors differed by locus: about 620-630 for A, B, C, DRB1 and DQB1; some 500 for DQA1; 606 for DPA1; and around 490 for DPB1. Because of strong linkage in the cohort, roughly five DR-DQ haplotypes were treated as single units for association and clustering. Across about 380 genotyped donors of the cohort, an average of roughly 200,000 unique TCR beta nucleotide sequences per donor were sequenced, and 15% to 20% of those sequences were non-productive. Study-wide findings and limitations: The presence/absence analyses assumed that sequencing depth was roughly uniform across donors, and that assumption may not be true. According to a later analysis, parvovirus B19, influenza, CMV and Epstein-Barr virus appeared linked to several top co-occurrence clusters. For the cohort, immune exposure information was limited to CMV serostatus. A further reported finding was that TCR beta sequences accurately predicted the HLA-A and HLA-B alleles for most subjects in the first cohort. In an earlier analysis of around 500 of the donors, most TCR beta V segments appeared in productive rearrangements about 90% or about 30% of the time, broadly matching IMGT annotations. HLA typing was unavailable for some donors at each locus, so association tests used only the typed subset. In a later analysis, HLA-associated TCR beta chains showed more clonal expansion and lower generation probabilities than non-associated chains that were equally common. The sequencing pipeline was judged likely to have produced a cluster of highly shared sequence variants as a technical artifact. This cohort had only TCR beta chains sequenced, and the lack of alpha or paired-chain data limited which features could be detected. A later analysis associated about 17,000 TCR beta sequences with specific HLA alleles at a false discovery rate of 0.05. When HLA alleles, especially DR and DQ, strongly co-occurred, TCR associations were difficult to assign to individual alleles. Most TCR sequences were observed very rarely across donors, whereas some public TCRs were present in many individuals. Because counts were too low, seventeen rarely observed V segments, including chromosome 9 orphons, were excluded from the earlier analysis of 587 of the donors. Some IMGT-functional V segments, including TRBV6-2 and TRBV6-3, could not be told apart with the 87-base-pair reads, so those segments were excluded. According to a later genetic analysis, donors in an Asian-associated ancestry cluster had fewer N-insertions in productive TCRs than the approximately 670-donor mean. A total of 150 to 200 TCR beta chains were listed by the study as associated with cytomegalovirus. An association between a missense DCLRE1C variant and V-gene and J-gene trimming of TCR beta chains was found in a later genetic analysis and replicated in an independent cohort. Linkage disequilibrium might explain the correlated functional status among segregating V segments, but an unknown experimental factor could not be ruled out. The authors suggested that the approach could potentially be extended to other disease states and immunological phenotypes. In both the original and validation cohorts, the classifier was reported to diagnose cytomegalovirus status with high specificity and sensitivity. In a later analysis, TCR association rates were found to vary across HLA loci, with the most associated TCRs seen for DRB1 alleles and the fewest for HLA-C alleles. In a later analysis, most CMV-associated TCR beta chains were found to appear HLA-restricted, with HLA associations seemingly driven largely by CMV exposure. In vitro tests confirmed that a few of the cytomegalovirus-associated TCR beta chains recognize cytomegalovirus antigens.

Libraries were built with the immunoSEQ multiplex PCR assay. For the multiplex PCR, a mixture combining 60 forward primers for TCR Vbeta segments and 13 reverse primers for TCR Jbeta segments was used. The CDR3 region of rearranged TCR beta genes was amplified from genomic DNA with a multiplex PCR assay. Amplified TCR beta libraries were sequenced as 87-base-pair reads on the Illumina HiSeq System. The original methods were these. A later analysis tallied tens of millions of unique TCR beta chains across the 660 or so repertoires, and approximately 11 million of those chains were shared by two or more donors. To remove PCR and sequencing errors, raw reads were error-corrected and collapsed into unique sequences using a nearest-neighbor algorithm that merged closely related sequences. To assign V, D and J gene segments, CDR3 sequences were aligned to IMGT reference sequences. For a sequence to be retained, at least a six-nucleotide match to both a V gene segment and a J gene segment was required. A rearrangement counted as productive if the CDR3 had no stop codons and remained in frame with V and J, and every other rearrangement counted as non-productive. CDR3 was defined by IMGT convention, running from the second conserved V-encoded cysteine to the conserved J-encoded phenylalanine. In an earlier analysis of approximately 590 of the donors, sequences lacking an unambiguous match to a single V gene segment were excluded. An earlier analysis of approximately 590 of the donors called V segments functional above 56.7% productive rearrangements and segregating when the between-donor standard deviation exceeded 5%. To diagnose cytomegalovirus status from the catalog of TCR beta chain sequences, a statistical classification framework was built. A later analysis assigned V and J genes by comparing TCR nucleotide sequences with IMGT/GENE-DB human TR gene sequences. A later analysis assigned CDR3 sequences and most-parsimonious VDJ recombination scenarios with the TCRdist pipeline. A later analysis defined each TCR beta chain by its CDR3 amino acid sequence plus V-gene family, and excluded reads lacking a unique V-gene family. To address suspected cross-contamination and a sequencing artifact, a later analysis removed 592 highly shared, low-generation-probability nucleotide sequences. For each public chain, a later analysis derived a clonal expansion index from normalized ranks of inferred template counts within each repertoire. In a later analysis, generation probabilities were computed with a VDJ recombination model fitted to out-of-frame rearrangements, and the resulting probabilities were checked against IGoR. A later analysis scored TCR-TCR, TCR-HLA and TCR-CMV co-occurrence with hypergeometric tests, applying a repertoire-size bias correction to TCR pairs. A later analysis estimated false discovery rates by permuting HLA or CMV assignments 20 times. In a later analysis, co-occurring TCRs were grouped using DBSCAN, with TCRdist sequence similarity added in when clustering inside HLA-allele-positive subsets. Co-occurrence clustering excluded repertoires with fewer than 30,000 or more than 120,000 public chains, plus five with anomalous nucleotide sharing. TCRdb retrieved this table from immuneACCESS and kept in-frame rearrangements only. Not all clones are present; in checked studies, unresolved V genes account for under half, and no reason is known for the remainder. The D gene and trimming were derived from the DNA, and the V and J assignments and clone size from that table. The sample yields some 170,000 clones; just over 75% were counted once. The ten biggest clones cover 3.5% to 4.5% of the sample.

This clone was seen more than once but under ten times. The specificity of this receptor is unknown. Nothing much larger sits one base from this clone, and base qualities are not available. The cohort was made up of several hundred healthy bone marrow donors. All cohort members were sampled while nominally healthy, although unrecorded immune exposures were likely present. The donor tested CMV seropositive and was one of the 289 seropositive cohort members. A peripheral blood sample was provided by each donor, and peripheral blood mononuclear cells were used for TCR beta sequencing. Genomic DNA extraction from the blood cell samples was performed with the Qiagen DNeasy Blood Extraction Kit. V is clipped by 4 bases and J by 4 bases, and the sequence between their germline boundaries is 17 bases long. Via the germline V gene (reference sequence), CDR1 is SEHNR and CDR2 FQNEAQ. The CDR3 runs 16 amino acids, cysteine and phenylalanine included. The only DNA kept is the CDR3, 48 bases in frame from the first base.

The TCR comes from a woman aged 55-69 years in good health and CMV-seropositive. The sample taken for sequencing was PBMCs. The chain links TRBV7-9 with TRBJ1-3; tentative D gene TRBD1, with 5 bases matching. The CDR3 is CASSSASGLSGNTIYF. The sequenced DNA is TGTGCCAGCAGCTCGGCATCGGGACTTTCAGGAAACACCATATATTTT.